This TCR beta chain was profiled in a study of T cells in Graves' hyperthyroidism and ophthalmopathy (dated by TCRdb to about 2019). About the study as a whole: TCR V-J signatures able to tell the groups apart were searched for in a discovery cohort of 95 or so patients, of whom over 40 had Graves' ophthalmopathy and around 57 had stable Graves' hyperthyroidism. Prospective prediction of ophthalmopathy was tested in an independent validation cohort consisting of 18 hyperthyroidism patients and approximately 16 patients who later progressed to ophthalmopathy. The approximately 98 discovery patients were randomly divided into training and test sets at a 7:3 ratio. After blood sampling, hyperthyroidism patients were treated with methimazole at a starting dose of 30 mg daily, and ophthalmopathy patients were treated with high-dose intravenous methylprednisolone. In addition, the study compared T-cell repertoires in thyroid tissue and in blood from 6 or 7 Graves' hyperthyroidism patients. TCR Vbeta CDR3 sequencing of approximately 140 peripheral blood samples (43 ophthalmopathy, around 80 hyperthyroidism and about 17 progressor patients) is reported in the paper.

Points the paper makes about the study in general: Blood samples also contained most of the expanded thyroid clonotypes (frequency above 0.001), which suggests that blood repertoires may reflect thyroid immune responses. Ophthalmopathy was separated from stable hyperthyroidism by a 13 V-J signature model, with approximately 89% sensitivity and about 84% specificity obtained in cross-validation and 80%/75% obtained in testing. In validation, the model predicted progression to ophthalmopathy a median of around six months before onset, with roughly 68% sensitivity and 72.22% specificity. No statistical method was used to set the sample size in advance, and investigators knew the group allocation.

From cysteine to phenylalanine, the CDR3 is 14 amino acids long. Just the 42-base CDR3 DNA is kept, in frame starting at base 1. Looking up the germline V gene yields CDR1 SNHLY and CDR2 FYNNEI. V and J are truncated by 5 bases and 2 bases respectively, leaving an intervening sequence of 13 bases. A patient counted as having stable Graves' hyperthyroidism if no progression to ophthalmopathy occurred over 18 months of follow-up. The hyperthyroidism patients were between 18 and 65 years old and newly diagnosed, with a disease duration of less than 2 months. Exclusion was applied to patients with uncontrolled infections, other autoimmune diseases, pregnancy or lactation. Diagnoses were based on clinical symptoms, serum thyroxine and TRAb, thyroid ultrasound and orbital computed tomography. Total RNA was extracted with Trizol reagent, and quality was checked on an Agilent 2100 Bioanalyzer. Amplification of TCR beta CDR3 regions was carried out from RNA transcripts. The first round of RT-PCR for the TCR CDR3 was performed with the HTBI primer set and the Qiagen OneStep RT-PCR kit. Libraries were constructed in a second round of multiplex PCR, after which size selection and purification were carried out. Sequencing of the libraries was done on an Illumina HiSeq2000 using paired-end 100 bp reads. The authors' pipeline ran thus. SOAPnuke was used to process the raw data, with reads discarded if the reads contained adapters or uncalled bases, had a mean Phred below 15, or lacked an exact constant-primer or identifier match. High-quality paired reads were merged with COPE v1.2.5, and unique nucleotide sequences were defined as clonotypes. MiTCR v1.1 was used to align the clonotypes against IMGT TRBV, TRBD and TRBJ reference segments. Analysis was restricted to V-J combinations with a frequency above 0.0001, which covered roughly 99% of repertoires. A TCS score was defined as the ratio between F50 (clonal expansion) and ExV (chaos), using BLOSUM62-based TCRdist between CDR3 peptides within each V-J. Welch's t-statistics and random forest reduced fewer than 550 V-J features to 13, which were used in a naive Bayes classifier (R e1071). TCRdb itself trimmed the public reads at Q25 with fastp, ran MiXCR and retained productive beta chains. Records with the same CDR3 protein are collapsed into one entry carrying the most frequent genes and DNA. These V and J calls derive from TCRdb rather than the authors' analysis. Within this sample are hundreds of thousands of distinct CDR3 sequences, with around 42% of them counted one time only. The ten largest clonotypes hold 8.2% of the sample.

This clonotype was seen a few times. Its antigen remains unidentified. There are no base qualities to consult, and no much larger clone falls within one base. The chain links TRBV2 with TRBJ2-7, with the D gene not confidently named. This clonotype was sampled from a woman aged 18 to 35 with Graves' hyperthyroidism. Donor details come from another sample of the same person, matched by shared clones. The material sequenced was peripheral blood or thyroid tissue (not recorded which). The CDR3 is CASSSHLPPYEQYF. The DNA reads TGTGCCAGCAGTTCACACCTGCCTCCCTACGAGCAGTACTTC.